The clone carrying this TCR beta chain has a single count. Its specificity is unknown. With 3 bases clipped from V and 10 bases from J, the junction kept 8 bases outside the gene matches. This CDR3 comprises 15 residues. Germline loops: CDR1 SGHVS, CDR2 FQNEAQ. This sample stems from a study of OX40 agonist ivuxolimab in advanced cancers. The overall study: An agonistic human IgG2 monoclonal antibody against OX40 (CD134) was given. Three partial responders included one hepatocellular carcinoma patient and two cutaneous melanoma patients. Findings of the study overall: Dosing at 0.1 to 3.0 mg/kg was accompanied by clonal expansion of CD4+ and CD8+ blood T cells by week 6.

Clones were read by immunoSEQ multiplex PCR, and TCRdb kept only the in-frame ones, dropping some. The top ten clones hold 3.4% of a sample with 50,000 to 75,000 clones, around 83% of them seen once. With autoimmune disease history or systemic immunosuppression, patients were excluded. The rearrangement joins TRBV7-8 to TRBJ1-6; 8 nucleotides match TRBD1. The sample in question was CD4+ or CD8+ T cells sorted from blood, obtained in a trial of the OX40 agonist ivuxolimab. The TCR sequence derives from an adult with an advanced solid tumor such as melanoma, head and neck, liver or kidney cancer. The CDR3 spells CASSLSRDRGSPLHF. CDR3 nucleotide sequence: TGTGCCAGCAGCTTGTCGAGAGACAGGGGATCACCCCTCCACTTT.